These T cell receptor beta chains were read from a single sample in a study of T-cell memory formation after mild COVID-19. From the 5' RACE reads, TCRdb called clonotypes with MiXCR, one entry per CDR3 protein. The sample lists about 55,000 distinct CDR3 sequences; 9.5% were seen once. Specimen: PBMCs or a T cell subset sorted from them (not recorded which). These receptors came from a man between 18 and 35 years old who had mild COVID-19 (a few samples of this study predate the infection). Cell type and time point are not known. Each CDR3 is given without its conserved first and last residue.

len: 13
j_gene: TRBJ2-3
v_gene: TRBV5-1
CDR3aa: ASSLSGTEGDTQY

len: 14
j_gene: TRBJ2-2
v_gene: TRBV7-3
CDR3aa: ASSLTTSRSTGELF

len: 15
j_gene: TRBJ2-1
v_gene: TRBV5-1
CDR3aa: ASSADVPPSSYNEQF

len: 8
j_gene: TRBJ2-2
v_gene: TRBV30
CDR3aa: AWGRGELF

len: 11
j_gene: TRBJ2-3
v_gene: TRBV10-3
CDR3aa: AISEPGTDTQY

len: 15
j_gene: TRBJ2-3
v_gene: TRBV4-2
CDR3aa: ASSRTKGAGVQNTQY

len: 14
j_gene: TRBJ1-1
v_gene: TRBV28
CDR3aa: ASTPSGGARGTEAF

len: 14
j_gene: TRBJ2-1
v_gene: TRBV5-1
CDR3aa: ASSPRAGGPSIEQF

len: 13
j_gene: TRBJ2-5
v_gene: TRBV28
CDR3aa: ASSLWGGRIRTQY

len: 12
j_gene: TRBJ2-2
v_gene: TRBV20-1
CDR3aa: SARTSGGAGELF

len: 13
j_gene: TRBJ2-3
v_gene: TRBV5-1
CDR3aa: ASTETSGSGDTQY

len: 10
j_gene: TRBJ1-5
v_gene: TRBV10-3
CDR3aa: AIQDREGPQH

len: 11
j_gene: TRBJ1-6
v_gene: TRBV7-3
CDR3aa: ASSLMENSPLH

len: 10
j_gene: TRBJ2-1
v_gene: TRBV27
CDR3aa: ASRLQENEQF

len: 13
j_gene: TRBJ2-3
v_gene: TRBV4-3
CDR3aa: ASSQDGQGSYTQY

len: 13
j_gene: TRBJ2-2
v_gene: TRBV7-2
CDR3aa: ASSLQGAPTGELF